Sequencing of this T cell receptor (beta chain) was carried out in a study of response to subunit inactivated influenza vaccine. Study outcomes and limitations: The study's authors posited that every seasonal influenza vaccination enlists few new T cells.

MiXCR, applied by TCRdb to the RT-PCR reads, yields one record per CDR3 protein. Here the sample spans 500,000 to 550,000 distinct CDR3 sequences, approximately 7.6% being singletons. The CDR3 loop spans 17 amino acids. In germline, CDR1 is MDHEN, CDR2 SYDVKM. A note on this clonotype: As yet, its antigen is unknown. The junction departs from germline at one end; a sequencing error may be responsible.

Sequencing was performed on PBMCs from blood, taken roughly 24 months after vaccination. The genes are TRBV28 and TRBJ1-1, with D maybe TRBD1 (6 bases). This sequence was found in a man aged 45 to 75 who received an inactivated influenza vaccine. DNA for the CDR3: TGTGCCAGCAGTTTAGTTTCAAACTCTCAGGGGAACACTGAAGCTCTCTTT. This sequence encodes CASSLVSNSQGNTEALF.